A selection of T cell receptor beta chains follows, all from one sample in a study of vaccination effects on CD4 cells after COVID-19. Their recognized antigens are unknown. Assay used: immunoSEQ multiplex PCR; TCRdb lists only in-frame clones, some missing. This table has some 22,000 clones, around two thirds appearing once. The sample here was CD4+ T cells from PBMCs cultured with HCoV-OC43 spike peptides, taken before COVID-19 vaccination. The receptors originated from a human donor who received a COVID-19 vaccine. Both conserved end residues are part of each CDR3. The D gene is left open where the match is weak. Expanded clones are given a class, and other clones once, few, many or no size at all.

j_call: TRBJ1-2; v_call: TRBV5-4; clone_size: -; d_call: -; cdr3_aa: CASSLGAAERGYTF; cdr3_nt: TGTGCCAGCAGCTTGGGGGCTGCTGAAAGGGGCTACACCTTC
j_call: TRBJ2-1; v_call: TRBV27; clone_size: -; d_call: -; cdr3_aa: CASSPYLGERQGSPVGEQFF; cdr3_nt: TGTGCCAGCAGTCCGTACCTCGGGGAGAGGCAGGGAAGTCCGGTAGGTGAGCAGTTCTTC
j_call: TRBJ1-1; v_call: TRBV15; clone_size: -; d_call: -; cdr3_aa: CATSNDQGRAFF; cdr3_nt: TGTGCCACCAGCAACGACCAGGGGAGGGCTTTCTTT
j_call: TRBJ2-1; v_call: TRBV7-2; clone_size: -; d_call: TRBD2; cdr3_aa: CASSARLAGGPKSYNEQFF; cdr3_nt: TGTGCCAGCAGCGCGCGACTAGCGGGGGGGCCGAAGTCCTACAATGAGCAGTTCTTC
j_call: TRBJ2-7; v_call: TRBV6-5; clone_size: -; d_call: -; cdr3_aa: CASSYVGGTPYEQYF; cdr3_nt: TGTGCCAGCAGTTACGTCGGCGGGACCCCCTACGAGCAGTACTTC
j_call: TRBJ2-1; v_call: TRBV5-1; clone_size: -; d_call: -; cdr3_aa: CASSLNNEQFF; cdr3_nt: TGCGCCAGCAGCTTGAACAATGAGCAGTTCTTC
j_call: TRBJ1-6; v_call: TRBV7-8; clone_size: few; d_call: -; cdr3_aa: CASSLETGGSPLHF; cdr3_nt: TGTGCCAGCAGCTTGGAGACCGGGGGTTCACCCCTCCACTTT
j_call: TRBJ1-6; v_call: TRBV6-5; clone_size: -; d_call: -; cdr3_aa: CASSYSISGSPLHF; cdr3_nt: TGTGCCAGCAGTTACTCGATCTCTGGTTCACCCCTCCACTTT
j_call: TRBJ1-1; v_call: TRBV3-1/TRBV3-2; clone_size: -; d_call: TRBD1; cdr3_aa: CASSQPPRDSSNTEAFF; cdr3_nt: TGTGCCAGCAGCCAACCGCCCAGGGACAGCTCGAACACTGAAGCTTTCTTT
j_call: TRBJ2-7; v_call: TRBV19; clone_size: -; d_call: -; cdr3_aa: CASSTVPHFEQYF; cdr3_nt: TGTGCCAGTAGTACTGTCCCTCACTTCGAGCAGTACTTC
j_call: TRBJ2-7; v_call: TRBV3-1/TRBV3-2; clone_size: -; d_call: -; cdr3_aa: CASSQEGGSYEQYF; cdr3_nt: TGTGCCAGCAGCCAAGAAGGGGGCTCCTACGAGCAGTACTTC